This record covers a single TCR beta chain. The CDR3 is 14 amino acids. The V gene's germline CDR1 is ENHRY and CDR2 SYGVKD. After removal of 6 bases from V and 4 bases from J, the junction contained 9 bases not matched to a gene. These data come from a study of blood T cell repertoires in COVID-19. The protocol was immunoSEQ multiplex PCR, while the TCRdb copy is restricted to in-frame clones and leaves out a portion. The table records around 190,000 clones, 84% of them present only once. The sequencing input was PBMCs or T cells enriched from blood (not recorded which). This TCR derives from a woman aged 25 to 45 who had been exposed to COVID-19. The chain recombines TRBV10-3 with TRBJ2-7, with 7 nucleotides matching TRBD1. CDR3 DNA sequence: TGTGCCATCAGCCCCGGGACAGTGAATTACGAGCAGTACTTC. This translates into CAISPGTVNYEQYF.